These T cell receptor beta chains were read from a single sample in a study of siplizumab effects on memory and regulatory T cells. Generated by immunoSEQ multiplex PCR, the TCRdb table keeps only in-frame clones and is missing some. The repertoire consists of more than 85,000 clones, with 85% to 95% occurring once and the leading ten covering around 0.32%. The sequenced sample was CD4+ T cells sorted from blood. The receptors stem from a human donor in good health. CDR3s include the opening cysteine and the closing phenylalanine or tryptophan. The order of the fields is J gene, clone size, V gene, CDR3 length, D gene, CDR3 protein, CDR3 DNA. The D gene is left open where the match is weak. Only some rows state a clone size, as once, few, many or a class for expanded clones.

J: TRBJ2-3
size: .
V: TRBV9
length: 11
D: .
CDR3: CASGQGGTQYF
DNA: TGTGCCAGCGGCCAAGGGGGTACGCAGTATTTT

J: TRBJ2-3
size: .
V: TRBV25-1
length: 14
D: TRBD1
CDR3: CASSRTGSTDTQYF
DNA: TGTGCCAGCAGCCGGACAGGGAGCACAGATACGCAGTATTTT

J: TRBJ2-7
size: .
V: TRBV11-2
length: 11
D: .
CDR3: CASSLAVEQYF
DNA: TGTGCCAGCAGCTTAGCAGTCGAGCAGTACTTC

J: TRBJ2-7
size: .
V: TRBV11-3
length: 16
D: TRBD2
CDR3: CASSPGTSGSSYEQYF
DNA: TGTGCCAGCAGCCCGGGGACTAGCGGGAGCTCCTACGAGCAGTACTTC

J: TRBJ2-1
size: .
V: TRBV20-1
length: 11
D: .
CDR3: CSARDHSAQFF
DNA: TGCAGTGCTAGGGACCATAGCGCGCAGTTCTTC

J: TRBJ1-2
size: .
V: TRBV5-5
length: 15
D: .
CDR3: CASSFMGRANYGYTF
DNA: TGTGCCAGCAGCTTTATGGGCAGGGCAAACTATGGCTACACCTTC

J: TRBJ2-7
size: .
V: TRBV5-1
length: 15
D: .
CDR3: CASSFEQGRGYEQYF
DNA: TGCGCCAGCAGCTTCGAACAGGGTCGGGGGTACGAGCAGTACTTC

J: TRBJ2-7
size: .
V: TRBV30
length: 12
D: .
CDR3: CAWTGGLYEQYF
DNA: TGTGCCTGGACCGGAGGGTTATACGAGCAGTACTTC

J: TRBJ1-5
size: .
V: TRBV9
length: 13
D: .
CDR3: CASSRDNDQPQHF
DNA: TGTGCCAGCAGCCGGGACAACGATCAGCCCCAGCATTTT

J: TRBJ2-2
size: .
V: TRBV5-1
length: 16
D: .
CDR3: CASSLVGGANTGELFF
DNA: TGCGCCAGCAGCTTGGTGGGCGGTGCGAACACCGGGGAGCTGTTTTTT

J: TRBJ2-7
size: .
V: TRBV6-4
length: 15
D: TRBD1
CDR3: CASSDSFNRGNEQYF
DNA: TGTGCCAGCAGTGACTCGTTTAACAGGGGAAACGAGCAGTACTTC

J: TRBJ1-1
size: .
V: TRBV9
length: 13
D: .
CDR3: CASSVVGGGEAFF
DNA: TGTGCCAGCAGCGTAGTCGGAGGCGGGGAAGCTTTCTTT

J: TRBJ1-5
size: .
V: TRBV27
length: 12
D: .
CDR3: CASSFAVQPQHF
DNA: TGTGCCAGCAGTTTCGCGGTTCAGCCCCAGCATTTT

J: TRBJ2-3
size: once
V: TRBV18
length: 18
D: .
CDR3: CASSPLRGPALSTDTQYF
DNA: TGTGCCAGCTCACCACTTCGCGGGCCGGCTCTTAGCACAGATACGCAGTATTTT

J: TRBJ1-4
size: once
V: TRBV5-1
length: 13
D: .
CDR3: CASGSATNEKLFF
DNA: TGCGCCAGCGGCAGTGCAACTAATGAAAAACTGTTTTTT

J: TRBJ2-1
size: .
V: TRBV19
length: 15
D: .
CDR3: CASSIGAGSYNEQFF
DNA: TGTGCCAGTAGTATAGGGGCAGGATCGTACAATGAGCAGTTCTTC

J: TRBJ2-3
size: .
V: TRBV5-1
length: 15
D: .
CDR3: CASSSQAGTADTQYF
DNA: TGCGCCAGCAGCTCCCAGGCGGGGACCGCAGATACGCAGTATTTT